This is a list of T cell receptor beta chains from one sample in a study of TIL therapy for anti-PD-1-resistant metastatic lung cancer. Produced via immunoSEQ multiplex PCR; TCRdb's table is partial and in-frame only. The sample yields about 55,000 clones, 70% to 90% seen once. The starting material was blood, obtained at baseline. Receptor source: a person between 25 and 79 years old with non-small cell lung cancer. Both conserved end residues are part of each CDR3. D genes are given only for firm matches. Only part of the rows carry a size: once, few, many, or a class if the clone is expanded.

v_gene	j_gene	d_gene	abundance	CDR3nt	CDR3aa
TRBV28	TRBJ2-3	.	.	TGTGCCAGCAGTCCAGACTCCCTCCCAAGGCAGTATTTT	CASSPDSLPRQYF
TRBV9	TRBJ2-1	TRBD1	.	TGTGCCAGCAGCGTAGGGGACAGGGACAATGAGCAGTTCTTC	CASSVGDRDNEQFF
TRBV5-1	TRBJ2-3	.	.	TGCGCCAGCAGCGAACATAACACAGATACGCAGTATTTT	CASSEHNTDTQYF
TRBV2	TRBJ1-3	.	once	TGTGCCAGCAGACGAACAGTAGGAAACACCATATATTTT	CASRRTVGNTIYF
TRBV7-9	TRBJ2-7	.	.	TGTGCCAGCAGCCTAGGTGGGATCTACGAGCAGTACTTC	CASSLGGIYEQYF
TRBV7-9	TRBJ2-5	.	.	TGTGCCAGCAGCGCGAGGGTTTGGGGGCGCCAAGAGACCCAGTACTTC	CASSARVWGRQETQYF
TRBV5-1	TRBJ2-7	TRBD2	.	TGCGCCAGCAGTACACCGGGGGGGCGGGACGAGCAGTACTTC	CASSTPGGRDEQYF
TRBV5-1	TRBJ2-1	TRBD2	.	TGCGCCAGCAGCTTGGATCTAGCGGGAGCCTTTTTCTACAATGAGCAGTTCTTC	CASSLDLAGAFFYNEQFF
TRBV23-1	TRBJ2-5	.	few	TGCGCCAGCAGTCAGTGGGCAGAAAAAGAGACCCAGTACTTC	CASSQWAEKETQYF
TRBV2	TRBJ2-3	TRBD2	.	TGTGCCAGCAGTGAAGGCGCGGGACTAGCCTCGGTCGGTGGCACAGATACGCAGTATTTT	CASSEGAGLASVGGTDTQYF
TRBV6-2/TRBV6-3	TRBJ2-3	.	.	TGTGCCAGCAGTTCCGGAGTCATCACCCACACAGATACGCAGTATTTT	CASSSGVITHTDTQYF
TRBV10-1	TRBJ2-7	.	.	TGCGCCAGCAGTGAAGGAGGTGGCAGGGCATTCTACGAGCAGTACTTC	CASSEGGGRAFYEQYF
TRBV9	TRBJ1-4	.	.	TGTGCCAGCAGCCCATTCCTGACAGGCAGCACTAATGAAAAACTGTTTTTT	CASSPFLTGSTNEKLFF
TRBV11-2	TRBJ2-7	.	few	TGTGCCAGCAGTTTAACAGGGTTCTCCTACGAGCAGTACTTC	CASSLTGFSYEQYF
TRBV28	TRBJ1-5	TRBD1	few	TGTGCCAGCAGTTATTCCGGGACAGGCTATCAGCCCCAGCATTTT	CASSYSGTGYQPQHF
TRBV7-9	TRBJ2-4	TRBD1	.	TGTGCCAGCAGCTTAACTGACAGGGTGGGCATTCAGTACTTC	CASSLTDRVGIQYF
TRBV29-1	TRBJ2-2	.	.	TGCAGCGCCCCGGGGGACACCGGGGAGCTGTTTTTT	CSAPGDTGELFF
TRBV6-2/TRBV6-3	TRBJ2-5	.	once	TGTGCCAGCAGTCCGCGGTTGGGGGGCCGGGAGACCCAGTACTTC	CASSPRLGGRETQYF
TRBV3-1/TRBV3-2	TRBJ1-5	.	.	TGTGCCAGCAGCCAATACAGCAATCAGCCCCAGCATTTT	CASSQYSNQPQHF
TRBV4-3	TRBJ2-2	TRBD2	.	TGCGCCAGCAGCCAAGCGGGGGGAAGGAGCGCCGGGGAGCTGTTTTTT	CASSQAGGRSAGELFF